This T cell receptor beta chain was captured by sequencing in a study of cytomegalovirus exposure and HLA in healthy donors. Study at large: A later analysis reported the approximately 120 validation repertoires used the same platform as the 666 first-cohort repertoires. Findings and limits, study-wide: Despite most TCR sequences being rare, some public TCRs occurred in many donors. First-cohort TCR clusters were later found to tend to co-occur in the approximately 120 validation repertoires.

These donors were members of the 120-subject validation cohort, a group separate from the roughly 670-subject first cohort. This CDR3 region has 13 residues. Trimming took 4 bases from V and 0 from J, leaving 7 bases between them. Per the germline V gene, CDR1 is MNHNY and CDR2 is SVGAGI (reference sequence). About this clone itself: Its antigen is undetermined.

Here immunoSEQ multiplex PCR was the method, and the copy in TCRdb shows in-frame clones only, minus some. The table records roughly 250,000 clones, approximately 86% of them present only once. Sequences were obtained from PBMCs. The TCR comes from a woman aged 30 to 39 in good health and CMV-seropositive. The rearrangement uses TRBV6-6 and TRBJ2-7; D not certain. The CDR3 reads CASSWSSSYEQYF. CDR3 coding DNA: TGTGCCAGCAGTTGGTCCAGCTCCTACGAGCAGTACTTC.